The rows below give T cell receptor beta chains drawn from one sample of a study of blood T cell repertoires in COVID-19. TCRdb's table, derived via immunoSEQ multiplex PCR, lists solely in-frame clones and lacks some. The data hold roughly 250,000 clones, with approximately 88% observed a single time. Sequenced input: PBMCs or T cells enriched from blood (not recorded which). These receptors originate from a middle-aged woman who had been exposed to COVID-19. CDR3s include the opening cysteine and the closing phenylalanine or tryptophan. D genes are given only for firm matches. The listing skips clone size in some rows; elsewhere it reads once, few, many or a size class.

>.|TRBJ1-3|.|TRBV10-3
TGTGCCATCAGTGAGTCGCAGGTGGCGTCTTTGGGAAACACCATATATTTT
CAISESQVASLGNTIYF
>TRBD2|TRBJ2-5|once|TRBV4-1
TGCGCCAGCAGCCAACTCGGACTAGCCGCGACCCAGTACTTC
CASSQLGLAATQYF
>.|TRBJ2-5|.|TRBV28
TGTGCCAGCAGTTTATACAGGCAAAGCCAAGAGACCCAGTACTTC
CASSLYRQSQETQYF
>.|TRBJ2-1|.|TRBV10-3
TGTGCCATCAGTGAGTCTGTCTTTGAGCAGTTCTTC
CAISESVFEQFF
>.|TRBJ1-4|once|TRBV11-3
TGTGCCAGCAGCTTTACAGGGAACCCTGGGGAAAAACTGTTTTTT
CASSFTGNPGEKLFF
>.|TRBJ2-3|.|TRBV5-4
TGTGCCAGCAGCCGCGCCCCGGGAAACACAGATACGCAGTATTTT
CASSRAPGNTDTQYF
>.|TRBJ2-5|.|TRBV30
TGTGCCTGGAGCACCGCAGGGGCCGAGACCCAGTACTTC
CAWSTAGAETQYF
>TRBD2|TRBJ2-1|.|TRBV7-6
TGTGCCAGCAGCTTGACTAGCGGAAGAACGAGGTCCTACAATGAGCAGTTCTTC
CASSLTSGRTRSYNEQFF
>.|TRBJ1-1|.|TRBV7-7
TGTGCCAGCAGCTTATCGGTGAACACTGAAGCTTTCTTT
CASSLSVNTEAFF
>.|TRBJ2-3|.|TRBV9
TGTGCCAGCAGCGTTTCGGGCACAGATACGCAGTATTTT
CASSVSGTDTQYF
>.|TRBJ1-6|.|TRBV7-6
TGTGCCAGCAGCCCCCAGGGAACCCTCCACTTT
CASSPQGTLHF
>.|TRBJ1-4|.|TRBV6-5
TGTGCCAGCAGTTACTCGGCAGTGGGGGGGGAAAAACTGTTTTTT
CASSYSAVGGEKLFF
>TRBD1|TRBJ2-4|.|TRBV7-9
TGTGCCAGCAGCTTAGCGGACAGGGGGAAAAACATTCAGTACTTC
CASSLADRGKNIQYF
>.|TRBJ2-4|.|TRBV7-9
TGTGCCAGCAGCTCCCAGGGAAACATTCAGTACTTC
CASSSQGNIQYF
>TRBD2|TRBJ2-1|once|TRBV27
TGTGCCAGCAGTTTAATTACTAGCGGGAGGCCACAGTTCTTC
CASSLITSGRPQFF
>.|TRBJ2-7|.|TRBV28
TGTGCCAGCAGTTTATCCTTCTTACAGGGTGGCGAGCAGTACTTC
CASSLSFLQGGEQYF
>.|TRBJ2-3|.|TRBV5-1
TGTGCCAGCAGCTCCCGGGACACCCCCTTGAATAAGACCAACACAGATACGCAGTATTTT
CASSSRDTPLNKTNTDTQYF
>.|TRBJ1-4|.|TRBV3-1/TRBV3-2
TGTGCCAGCAGCCAACGAATCGGGACTAATGAAAAACTGTTTTTT
CASSQRIGTNEKLFF
>TRBD1|TRBJ2-2|.|TRBV2
TGTGCCAGCAGTGACAGGGGGTCGGACACCGGGGAGCTGTTTTTT
CASSDRGSDTGELFF
>.|TRBJ1-2|.|TRBV25-1
TGTGCCAGCAGTGAATCAGGGCACTATGGCTACACCTTC
CASSESGHYGYTF
>TRBD1|TRBJ1-5|.|TRBV25-1
TGTGCCTGGACAGGGGGCGGTCAGTCCCTAGCCGGGAGGCCCCAGCATTTT
CAWTGGGQSLAGRPQHF
>.|TRBJ1-6|.|TRBV4-3
TGCGCCAGCAGCCAAGATATAGGGGTGGGCTCACCCCTCCACTTT
CASSQDIGVGSPLHF
>TRBD1|TRBJ1-1|.|TRBV29-1
TGCAGCGTTGCCAGACAGGGAGTGACGGATGCTTTCTTT
CSVARQGVTDAFF
>.|TRBJ1-3|.|TRBV3-1/TRBV3-2
TGTGCCAGCAGCCAAGGAGGTGGGTTATCCGGAAACACCATATATTTT
CASSQGGGLSGNTIYF
>.|TRBJ1-2|.|TRBV11-3
TGTGCCAGCAGCTTCCTGAACTATGGCTACACCTTC
CASSFLNYGYTF
>.|TRBJ2-3|.|TRBV13
TGTGCCAGCAGCTTCCTCATACAGACAGATACGCAGTATTTT
CASSFLIQTDTQYF
>.|TRBJ1-6|.|TRBV21-1
TGTGCCAGCGACAATGCCCAGGGGGGAGCACCCCTCCACTTT
CASDNAQGGAPLHF
>.|TRBJ2-5|.|TRBV2
TGTGCCAGCAGTTTAAGGGGCCAAGAGACCCAGTACTTC
CASSLRGQETQYF
>.|TRBJ2-7|.|TRBV28
TGTGCCAGCAGTTCCTCAGACAGATCCTACGAGCAGTACTTC
CASSSSDRSYEQYF
>.|TRBJ1-5|.|TRBV5-8
TGTGCCAGCAGCTTGGTCAGGGGTCTAAGACAGCCCCAGCATTTT
CASSLVRGLRQPQHF
>.|TRBJ2-3|.|TRBV7-8
TGTGCCAGCAGCTTGGGCAGGGGCACAGATACGCAGTATTTT
CASSLGRGTDTQYF
>TRBD2|TRBJ2-2|.|TRBV20-1
TGCAGTGCTAGTGATAGCGGGGGGGCCTCCGCGAACACCGGGGAGCTGTTTTTT
CSASDSGGASANTGELFF
>.|TRBJ2-3|.|TRBV7-8
TGTGCCAGCAGCTGGCTAGGAGATACGCAGTATTTT
CASSWLGDTQYF
>TRBD1|TRBJ2-7|.|TRBV28
TGTGCCAGCAGCCAGTTATCATCCGGGACAGGGGGCTACGAGCAGTACTTC
CASSQLSSGTGGYEQYF
>TRBD1|TRBJ2-3|.|TRBV6-4
TGTGCCAGCTCCGGACAGGGGGCAGGCACAGATACGCAGTATTTT
CASSGQGAGTDTQYF
>TRBD1|TRBJ2-2|.|TRBV18
TGTGCCAGCTCAATATGGACAGGAATCGCGAACACCGGGGAGCTGTTTTTT
CASSIWTGIANTGELFF
>TRBD2|TRBJ2-7|once|TRBV4-1
TGCGCCAGCAGCGTGCGGGGGGACGGCTCCTACGAGCAGTACTTC
CASSVRGDGSYEQYF
>.|TRBJ2-3|once|TRBV2
TGTGCCAGCGGACTTGTAGCAGTCACAGATACGCAGTATTTT
CASGLVAVTDTQYF
>TRBD1|TRBJ1-3|.|TRBV5-1
TGTGCCAGCAGCGCGCCAGAACAGGGGAACACCATATATTTT
CASSAPEQGNTIYF
>.|TRBJ1-5|.|TRBV19
TGTGCCAGTACCCCCCCGTTCGTTGGGGGGGACAATCAGCCCCAGCATTTT
CASTPPFVGGDNQPQHF
>TRBD1|TRBJ2-7|few|TRBV6-5
TGTGCCAGCAGTTCTACGGACAGGGTTGGGGACGAGCAGTACTTC
CASSSTDRVGDEQYF
>TRBD1|TRBJ2-1|.|TRBV4-2
TGTGCCAGTAGCATCCAGGACAGGGGCAATGAGCAGTTCTTC
CASSIQDRGNEQFF
>.|TRBJ1-1|.|TRBV11-1
TGTGCCAGCAGCTGGGATCAGGGGTTACGGAACACTGAAGCTTTCTTT
CASSWDQGLRNTEAFF
>.|TRBJ2-1|.|TRBV18
TGTGCCAGCTCATCCTCAGGGGATGAGCAGTTCTTC
CASSSSGDEQFF
>.|TRBJ1-2|once|TRBV30
TGTGCCTGGAAGGTTACAGGAAACTATGGCTACACCTTC
CAWKVTGNYGYTF
>TRBD1|TRBJ2-3|.|TRBV5-5
TGTGCCAGCAGCAGGGGGCGCGAAGGGGATACGCAGTATTTT
CASSRGREGDTQYF
>.|TRBJ1-4|.|TRBV28
TGTGCCAGCAGTCTTCTAAATGAAAAACTGTTTTTT
CASSLLNEKLFF
>TRBD2|TRBJ2-7|.|TRBV29-1
TGCAGCGCGAAACTCGGGGGGACCTACGAGCAGTACTTC
CSAKLGGTYEQYF
>TRBD1|TRBJ2-3|.|TRBV5-1
TGCGCCAGCAGCTCAACAGGGGACCCCACAGATACGCAGTATTTT
CASSSTGDPTDTQYF